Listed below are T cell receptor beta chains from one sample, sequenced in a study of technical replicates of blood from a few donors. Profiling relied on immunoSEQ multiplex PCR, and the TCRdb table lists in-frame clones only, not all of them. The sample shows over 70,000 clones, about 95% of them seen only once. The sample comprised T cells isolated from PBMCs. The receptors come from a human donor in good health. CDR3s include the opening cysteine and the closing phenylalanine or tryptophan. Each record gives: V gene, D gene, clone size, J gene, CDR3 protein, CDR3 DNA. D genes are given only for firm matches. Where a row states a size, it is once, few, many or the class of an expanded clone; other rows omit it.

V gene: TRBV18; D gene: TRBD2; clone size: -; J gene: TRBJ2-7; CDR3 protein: CASSPGTSERHF; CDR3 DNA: TGTGCCAGCTCACCAGGGACTAGTGAGCGGCACTTC
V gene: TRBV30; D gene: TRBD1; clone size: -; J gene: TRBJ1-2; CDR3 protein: CAWTRDSYGYTF; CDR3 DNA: TGTGCCTGGACGCGGGACAGCTATGGCTACACCTTC
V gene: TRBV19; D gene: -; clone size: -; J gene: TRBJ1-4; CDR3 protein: CASSVPTPTNEKLFF; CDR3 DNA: TGTGCCAGTAGTGTCCCGACTCCAACTAATGAAAAACTGTTTTTT
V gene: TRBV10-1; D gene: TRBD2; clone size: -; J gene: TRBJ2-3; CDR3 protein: CASSESGEIAGGPTDTQYF; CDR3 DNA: TGCGCCAGCAGTGAGTCGGGGGAAATAGCGGGAGGGCCCACAGATACGCAGTATTTT
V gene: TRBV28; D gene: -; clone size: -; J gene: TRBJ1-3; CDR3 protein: CATIRPTAGNTIYF; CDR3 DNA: TGTGCCACCATTAGGCCGACAGCTGGAAACACCATATATTTT
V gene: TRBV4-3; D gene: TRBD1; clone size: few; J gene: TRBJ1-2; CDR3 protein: CASSQDWGQGFGYTF; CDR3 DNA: TGCGCCAGCAGCCAAGATTGGGGACAGGGCTTTGGCTACACCTTC
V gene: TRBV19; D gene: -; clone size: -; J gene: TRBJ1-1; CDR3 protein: CASSQQGIAFF; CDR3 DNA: TGTGCCAGTAGTCAACAGGGAATCGCTTTCTTT
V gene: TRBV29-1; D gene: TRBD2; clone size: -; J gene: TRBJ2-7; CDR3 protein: CSVEVGGSNEQYF; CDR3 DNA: TGCAGCGTTGAGGTGGGCGGGAGCAACGAGCAGTACTTC
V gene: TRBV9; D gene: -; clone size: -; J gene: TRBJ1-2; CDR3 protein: CASSVAQESSGYTF; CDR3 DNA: TGTGCCAGCAGCGTAGCGCAGGAATCCTCTGGCTACACCTTC
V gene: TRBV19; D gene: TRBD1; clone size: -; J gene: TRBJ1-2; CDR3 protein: CASRATGGDYGYTF; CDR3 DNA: TGTGCCAGTAGGGCCACAGGGGGAGACTATGGCTACACCTTC
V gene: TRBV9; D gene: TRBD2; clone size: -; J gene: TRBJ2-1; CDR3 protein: CASSLYEGTSGSNEQFF; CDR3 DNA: TGTGCCAGCAGCCTATACGAAGGGACTAGCGGGAGTAATGAGCAGTTCTTC
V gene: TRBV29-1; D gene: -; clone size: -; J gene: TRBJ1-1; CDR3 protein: CSVALGMNTEAFF; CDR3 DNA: TGCAGCGTTGCCCTCGGGATGAACACTGAAGCTTTCTTT
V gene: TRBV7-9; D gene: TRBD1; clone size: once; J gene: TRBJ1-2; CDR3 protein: CASSPSGDRGYYGYTF; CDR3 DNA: TGTGCCAGCAGCCCTAGTGGGGACAGGGGATACTATGGCTACACCTTC
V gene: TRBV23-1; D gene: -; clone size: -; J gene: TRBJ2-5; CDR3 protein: CASSQCRFDHRLQETQYF; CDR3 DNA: TGCGCCAGCAGTCAATGTCGGTTCGACCACCGACTTCAAGAGACCCAGTACTTC
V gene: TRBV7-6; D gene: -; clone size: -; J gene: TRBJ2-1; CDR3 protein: CASSSTRGSRIYEQFF; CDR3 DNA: TGTGCCAGCAGCTCGACCCGAGGCAGTAGAATCTATGAGCAGTTCTTC
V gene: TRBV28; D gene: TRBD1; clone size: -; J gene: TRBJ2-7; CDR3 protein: CASSFPGTGRYEQYF; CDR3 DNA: TGTGCCAGCAGTTTCCCCGGGACAGGGCGATACGAGCAGTACTTC
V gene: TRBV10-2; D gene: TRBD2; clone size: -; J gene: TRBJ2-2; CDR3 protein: CASSGLAANTGELFF; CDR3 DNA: TGCGCCAGCAGTGGACTAGCGGCGAACACCGGGGAGCTGTTTTTT
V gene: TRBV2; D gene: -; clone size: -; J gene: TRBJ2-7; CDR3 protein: CASTMAYEQYF; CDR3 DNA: TGTGCCAGCACGATGGCTTACGAGCAGTACTTC
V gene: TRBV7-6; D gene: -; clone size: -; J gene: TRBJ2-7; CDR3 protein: CASSLGGLYEQYF; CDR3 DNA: TGTGCCAGCAGCTTAGGGGGGCTTTACGAGCAGTACTTC
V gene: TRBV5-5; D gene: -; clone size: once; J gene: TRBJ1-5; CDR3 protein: CASSLAEVTNQPQHF; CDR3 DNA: TGTGCCAGCAGCTTGGCGGAGGTGACCAATCAGCCCCAGCATTTT
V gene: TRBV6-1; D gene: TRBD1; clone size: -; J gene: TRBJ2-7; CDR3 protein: CASSVGQGWRNEQYF; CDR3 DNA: TGTGCCAGCAGCGTGGGACAGGGTTGGCGAAACGAGCAGTACTTC
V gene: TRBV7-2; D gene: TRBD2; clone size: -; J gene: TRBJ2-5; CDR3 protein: CASSLGGGGGETQYF; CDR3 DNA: TGTGCCAGCAGCTTAGGCGGGGGGGGAGGGGAGACCCAGTACTTC
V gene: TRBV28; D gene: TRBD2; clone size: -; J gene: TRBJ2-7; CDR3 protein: CASSFWREVSYEQYF; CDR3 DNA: TGTGCCAGCAGTTTTTGGCGGGAGGTATCCTACGAGCAGTACTTC
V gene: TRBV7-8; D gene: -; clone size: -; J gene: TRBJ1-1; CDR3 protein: CASSYKGGPVHTEAFF; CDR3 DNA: TGTGCCAGCAGCTACAAAGGCGGCCCGGTACACACTGAAGCTTTCTTT
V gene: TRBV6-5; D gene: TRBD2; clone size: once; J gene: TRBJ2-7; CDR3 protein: CASSWGLELEQYF; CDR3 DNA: TGTGCCAGCAGTTGGGGACTAGAGCTGGAGCAGTACTTC
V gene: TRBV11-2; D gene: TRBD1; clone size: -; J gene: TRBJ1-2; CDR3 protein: CASRASGQGYGYTF; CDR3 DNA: TGTGCCAGCAGAGCGTCGGGACAGGGATATGGCTACACCTTC
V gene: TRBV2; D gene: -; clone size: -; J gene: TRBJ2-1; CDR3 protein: CASSEGTYNEQFF; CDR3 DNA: TGTGCCAGCAGTGAAGGCACTTACAATGAGCAGTTCTTC
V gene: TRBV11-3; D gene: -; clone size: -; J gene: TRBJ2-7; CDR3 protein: CASSLSIDEQYF; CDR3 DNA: TGTGCCAGCAGCTTATCTATCGACGAGCAGTACTTC
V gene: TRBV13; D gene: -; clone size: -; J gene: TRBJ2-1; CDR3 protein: CASSVGGRYNEQFF; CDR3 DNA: TGTGCCAGCAGCGTGGGAGGAAGGTACAATGAGCAGTTCTTC
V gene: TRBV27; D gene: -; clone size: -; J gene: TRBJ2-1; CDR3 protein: CASIGGTYNEQFF; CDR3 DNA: TGTGCCAGCATTGGAGGGACCTACAATGAGCAGTTCTTC
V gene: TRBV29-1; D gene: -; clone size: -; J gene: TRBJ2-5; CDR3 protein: CSVGRHKQETQYF; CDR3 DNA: TGCAGCGTTGGGCGGCATAAACAAGAGACCCAGTACTTC
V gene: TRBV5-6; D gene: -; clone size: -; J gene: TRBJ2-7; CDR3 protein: CASSFQAYEQYF; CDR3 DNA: TGTGCCAGCAGCTTCCAGGCCTACGAGCAGTACTTC
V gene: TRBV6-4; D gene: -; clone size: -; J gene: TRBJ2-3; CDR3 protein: CASSSSGTQYF; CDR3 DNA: TGTGCCAGCAGTTCCAGCGGTACGCAGTATTTT
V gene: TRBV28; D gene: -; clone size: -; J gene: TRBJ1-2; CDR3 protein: CAGYDSANYGYTF; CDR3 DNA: TGTGCCGGATACGACAGCGCGAACTATGGCTACACCTTC
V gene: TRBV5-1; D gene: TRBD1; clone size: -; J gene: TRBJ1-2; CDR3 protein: CASSLGQDNYGYTF; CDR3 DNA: TGCGCCAGCAGCTTAGGACAGGATAACTATGGCTACACCTTC
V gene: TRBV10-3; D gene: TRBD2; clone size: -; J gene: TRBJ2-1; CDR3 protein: CAVGLVHDEQFF; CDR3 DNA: TGTGCCGTCGGACTAGTCCACGATGAGCAGTTCTTC
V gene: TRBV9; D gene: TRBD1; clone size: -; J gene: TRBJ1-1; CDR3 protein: CASSVAGTGTTEAFF; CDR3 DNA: TGTGCCAGCAGCGTAGCAGGGACAGGGACTACCGAAGCTTTCTTT
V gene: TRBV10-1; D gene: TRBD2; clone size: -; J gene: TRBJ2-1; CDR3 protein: CASSESLASNEQFF; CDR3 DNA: TGCGCCAGCAGTGAGTCACTAGCGTCGAATGAGCAGTTCTTC
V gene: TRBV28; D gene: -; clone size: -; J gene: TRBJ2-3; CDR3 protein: CASSPHSDTQYF; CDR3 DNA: TGTGCCAGCAGCCCTCACTCAGATACGCAGTATTTT
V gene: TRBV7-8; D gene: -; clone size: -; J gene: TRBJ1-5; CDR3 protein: CASSATDQPQHF; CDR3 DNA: TGTGCCAGCAGCGCGACAGATCAGCCCCAGCATTTT
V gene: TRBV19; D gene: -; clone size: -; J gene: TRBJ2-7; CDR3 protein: CASSISGRHPYEQYF; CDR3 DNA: TGTGCCAGTAGTATTTCAGGGCGGCACCCCTACGAGCAGTACTTC
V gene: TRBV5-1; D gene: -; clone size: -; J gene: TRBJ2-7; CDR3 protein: CASSVAPGSYEQYF; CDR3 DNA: TGCGCCAGCAGCGTAGCCCCGGGTTCCTACGAGCAGTACTTC